This passage covers 11 T cell receptor beta chains from one sample sequenced in a study of blood T cell repertoires in COVID-19. Assay: immunoSEQ multiplex PCR; the TCRdb copy retains only in-frame clones and omits some. The sample holds more than 15,000 clones, 93% seen once. Sequences were obtained from peripheral blood. The source of these receptors is a human donor in a cohort sampled during active COVID-19.

The chain recombines TRBV5-1 with TRBJ2-5, with TRBD1 matching 11 bases. This CDR3 spans 15 amino acids. Germline CDR1 SGHRS, CDR2 YFSETQ. V trimming: 3 bases; J trimming: 5 bases; junction bases outside the gene matches: 6. DNA for the CDR3: TGCGCCAGCAGCTCCGGGACAGGGGGAGGGGAGACCCAGTACTTC. Translated, it gives CASSSGTGGGETQYF.

The chain employs TRBV5-1 and TRBJ2-2; TRBD2 agrees at 13 bases. CDR1 is SGHRS and CDR2 is YFSETQ in the germline V gene. This CDR3 is 15 amino acids long. Trimming cost V 4 bases and J 4 bases; bases outside gene matches: 1. The CDR3 region has the DNA TGCGCCAGCAGCCGGACTAGCGGGGGCACCGGGGAGCTGTTTTTT. This sequence encodes CASSRTSGGTGELFF.

This clone was detected only once. This rearrangement joins TRBV5-1 to TRBJ2-7; D is perhaps TRBD2 (6 bases). The germline CDR1 and CDR2 sequences are SGHRS and YFSETQ. CDR3 size: 14 residues. Trimming removed 4 bases from V and 2 bases from J, with 13 bases in between. The CDR3 nucleotides read TGCGCCAGCAGCCCCGGGGACTTTCCCTACGAGCAGTACTTC. This encodes CASSPGDFPYEQYF.

This sequence joins TRBV11-3 and TRBJ2-5, with D tentatively TRBD1 (6 bases). CDR3 length equals 15 residues. V lost 5 bases and J 2 bases, leaving 15 bases between the germline ends. Germline CDR1 and CDR2: SGHNT and YENEEA. The DNA for the CDR3 is TGTGCCAGCAGCCCGAAGACAGGTACTCAAGAGACCCAGTACTTC. This encodes CASSPKTGTQETQYF.

This rearrangement joins TRBV27 to TRBJ2-1, with TRBD2 matching 13 bases. The CDR3 sequence is 17 residues long. V lost 2 bases and J lost 10; bases outside the gene matches: 11. Germline V gene data show CDR1 as MNHEY and CDR2 as SMNVEV (reference sequence). For the CDR3, the DNA is TGTGCCAGCAGTTTACCAGGGACTAGCGGGACCTTTATGGAGCAGTTCTTC. It yields the protein CASSLPGTSGTFMEQFF.

The CDR3 DNA reads TGTGCCTGGAGTGTAACAGTTCAACTGTTTTTT. Its protein product is CAWSVTVQLFF. The chain carries TRBV30 and TRBJ1-4; D unresolved. In germline, CDR1 is GTSNPN, CDR2 SVGIG (reference sequence). The V and J ends lost 0 bases and 12 bases respectively, with 8 bases between them. CDR3 length: 11 amino acids.

This sequence joins TRBV5-5 and TRBJ2-2, with TRBD1 matching 9 bases. This CDR3 is built from 19 residues. CDR1 and CDR2 (germline): SGHKS, YYEKEE (reference sequence). Trimming removed 3 bases from V and 0 bases from J; junction bases left unmatched: 12. CDR3 DNA: TGTGCCAGCAGCTCGGGACAGGGCAGGGTGTGGGCGAACACCGGGGAGCTGTTTTTT. Its protein product is CASSSGQGRVWANTGELFF.

The rearrangement uses TRBV30 and TRBJ2-5; possibly TRBD2 for D (5 bases). CDR3 length: 13 residues. Trimming took off 4 bases at V and 1 base at J, with 10 bases between the two ends. Germline CDR1 GTSNPN, CDR2 SVGIG (reference sequence). Here the CDR3 reads CAWTVLAQETQYF. DNA of the CDR3: TGTGCCTGGACTGTCCTAGCCCAAGAGACCCAGTACTTC.

The chain carries TRBV13 and TRBJ2-1; D is perhaps TRBD2 (6 bases). Germline V CDR1 and CDR2: PRHDT, FYEKMQ (reference sequence). V lost 5 bases and J 7 bases, leaving 12 bases between the germline ends. The CDR3 contains 13 residues. The chain's CDR3 is CASSVGLMNEQFF. In DNA, the CDR3 is TGTGCCAGCAGCGTGGGACTGATGAATGAGCAGTTCTTC.

This clone was seen only once. The chain joins TRBV10-3 to TRBJ2-7; D perhaps matches TRBD1 (6 bases). Trimming pared 3 bases from V and 9 bases from J, leaving 21 bases between. The CDR3 spans 15 residues. Germline lookup yields CDR1 ENHRY and CDR2 SYGVKD. CDR3 DNA: TGTGCCATCAGTGACCTTCAAGTCCAGGGGCAAAGGCAGTACTTC. It codes for CAISDLQVQGQRQYF.

The chain links TRBV5-5 to TRBJ2-1; D perhaps matches TRBD2 (5 bases). The V end lost 6 bases, the J end lost 3 bases, and 16 bases lay between the germline ends. Looked up from germline, CDR1 is SGHKS and CDR2 is YYEKEE (reference sequence). This CDR3 has 15 amino acids. The CDR3 DNA reads TGTGCCAGCATACCCGGAAGGGAGCTCTACAATGAGCAGTTCTTC. Encoded protein: CASIPGRELYNEQFF. Full variable domain (missing parts from reference TRBV5-5 and TRBJ2-1): DAGVTQSPTHLIKTRGQQVTLRCSPISGHKSVSWYQQVLGQGPQFIFQYYEKEERGRGNFPDRFSARQFPNYSSELNVNALLLGDSALYLCASIPGRELYNEQFFGPGTRLTVL.